Below, one T cell receptor (beta chain) is given with its context. With 1 base clipped from V and 1 base from J, the junction kept 1 base outside the gene matches. Germline CDR1 and CDR2: LNHDA and SQIVND (reference sequence). This CDR3 spans 15 amino acids. Generated by immunoSEQ multiplex PCR, the TCRdb table keeps only in-frame clones and is missing some. This sample yields some 14,000 clones, of which more than 30% are seen a single time; about 15% belongs to the top ten. The data are from a study of graft-versus-host responses after intestinal transplantation. Looking at the study overall: Induction with anti-thymocyte globulin, then tacrolimus and steroids for roughly three years, was given to all recipients. Overall study results and limits: The authors found GvH clones in recipient marrow, some appearing first in ileum or blood. Peak circulating GvH clone levels were associated with early post-transplant HvG declines.

There were approximately 200,000 CFSE-labeled responder cells plated together with approximately 200,000 irradiated, violet-dye-labeled stimulator cells. Once the reaction had ended, proliferating CFSE-low CD3+CD4+ and CD3+CD8+ responders were sorted. The rearrangement joins TRBV19 to TRBJ2-1; 7 nucleotides agree with TRBD1. This clonotype originated in a human patient who received an intestinal transplant. This sample comprised alloreactive CD8+ T cells from a mixed lymphocyte reaction culture, obtained before intestinal transplant. As to subset: CFSE-low proliferating T cells sorted from roughly 6-day pre-transplant mixed lymphocyte reaction (GvH or HvG direction). The CDR3 loop reads CASSIAGGSYNEQFF. Written as DNA, the CDR3 is TGTGCCAGTAGTATAGCAGGGGGTTCCTACAATGAGCAGTTCTTC.